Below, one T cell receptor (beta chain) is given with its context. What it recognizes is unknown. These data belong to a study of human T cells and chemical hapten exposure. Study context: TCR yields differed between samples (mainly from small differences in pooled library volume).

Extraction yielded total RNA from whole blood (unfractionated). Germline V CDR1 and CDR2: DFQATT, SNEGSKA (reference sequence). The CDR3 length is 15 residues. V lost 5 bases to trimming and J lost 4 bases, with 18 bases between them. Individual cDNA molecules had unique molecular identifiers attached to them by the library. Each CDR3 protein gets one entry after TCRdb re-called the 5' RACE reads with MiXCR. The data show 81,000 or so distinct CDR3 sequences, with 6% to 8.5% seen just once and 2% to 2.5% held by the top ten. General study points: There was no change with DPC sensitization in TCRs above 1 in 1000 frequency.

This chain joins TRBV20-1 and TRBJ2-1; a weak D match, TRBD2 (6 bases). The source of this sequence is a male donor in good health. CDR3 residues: CSAVPGTLVYNEQFF. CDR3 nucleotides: TGCAGTGCTGTCCCCGGGACTCTAGTTTACAATGAGCAGTTCTTC.